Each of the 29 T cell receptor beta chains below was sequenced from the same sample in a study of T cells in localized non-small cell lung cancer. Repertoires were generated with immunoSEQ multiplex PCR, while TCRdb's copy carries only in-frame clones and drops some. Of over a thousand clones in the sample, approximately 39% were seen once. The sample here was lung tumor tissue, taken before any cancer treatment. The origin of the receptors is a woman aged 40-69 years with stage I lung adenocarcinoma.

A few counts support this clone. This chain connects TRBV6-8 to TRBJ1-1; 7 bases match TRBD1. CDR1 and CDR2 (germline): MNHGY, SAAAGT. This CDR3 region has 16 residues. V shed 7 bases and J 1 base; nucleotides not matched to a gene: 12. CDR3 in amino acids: CASTSWATGKNTEAFF. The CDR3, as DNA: TGTGCCAGCACCTCCTGGGCGACAGGGAAGAACACTGAAGCTTTCTTT.

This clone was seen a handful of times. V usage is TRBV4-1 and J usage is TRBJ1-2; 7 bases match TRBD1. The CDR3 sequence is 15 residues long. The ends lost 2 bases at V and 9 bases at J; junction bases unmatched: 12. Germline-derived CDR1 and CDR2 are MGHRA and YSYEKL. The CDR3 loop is CASSQPDRPGFSYTF. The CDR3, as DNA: TGCGCCAGCAGCCAACCGGACAGGCCCGGTTTTAGCTACACCTTC.

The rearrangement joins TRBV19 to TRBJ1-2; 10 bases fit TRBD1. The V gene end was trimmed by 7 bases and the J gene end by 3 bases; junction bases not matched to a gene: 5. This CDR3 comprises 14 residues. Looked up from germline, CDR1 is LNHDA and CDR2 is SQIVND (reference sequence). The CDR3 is CASTRTGGDYGYTF. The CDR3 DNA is TGTGCCAGTACCCGGACAGGGGGGGACTATGGCTACACCTTC.

The CDR3 DNA reads as TGTGCCAGTAGGCGGGACAGTACACGCGAGCAGTTCTTC. Translating it yields CASRRDSTREQFF. The rearrangement links TRBV19 to TRBJ2-1; tentatively, D is TRBD1 (7 bases). V lost 6 bases and J lost 10, with 16 bases in between. CDR1 LNHDA and CDR2 SQIVND come from the germline V gene (reference sequence). The CDR3 totals 13 residues.

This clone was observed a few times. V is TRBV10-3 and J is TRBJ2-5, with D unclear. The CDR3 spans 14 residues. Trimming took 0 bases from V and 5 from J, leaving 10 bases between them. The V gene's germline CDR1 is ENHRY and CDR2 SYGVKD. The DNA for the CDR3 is TGTGCCATCAGTGAGTCTGCTAGTGGTGAGACCCAGTACTTC. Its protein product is CAISESASGETQYF.

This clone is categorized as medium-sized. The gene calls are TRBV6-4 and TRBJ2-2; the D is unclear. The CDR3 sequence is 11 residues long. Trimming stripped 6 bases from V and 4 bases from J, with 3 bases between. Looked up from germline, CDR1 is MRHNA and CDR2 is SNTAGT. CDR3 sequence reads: CASRSTGELFF. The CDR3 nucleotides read TGTGCCAGCAGATCCACCGGGGAGCTGTTTTTT.

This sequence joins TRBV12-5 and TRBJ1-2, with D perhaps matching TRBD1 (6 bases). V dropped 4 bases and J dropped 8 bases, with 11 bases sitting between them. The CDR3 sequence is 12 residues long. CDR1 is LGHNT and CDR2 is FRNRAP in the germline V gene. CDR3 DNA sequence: TGTGCTAGTGGTTCCCCCAGGGGCGGCTACACCTTC. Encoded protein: CASGSPRGGYTF.

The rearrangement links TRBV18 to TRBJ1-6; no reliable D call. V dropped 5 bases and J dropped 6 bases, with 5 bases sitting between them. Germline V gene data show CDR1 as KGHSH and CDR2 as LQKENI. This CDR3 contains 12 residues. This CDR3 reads CASSSGNSPLHF. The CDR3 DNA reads TGTGCCAGCTCATCGGGTAATTCACCCCTCCACTTT. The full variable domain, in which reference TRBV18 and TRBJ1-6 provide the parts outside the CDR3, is NAGVMQNPRHLVRRRGQEARLRCSPMKGHSHVYWYRQLPEEGLKFMVYLQKENIIDESGMPKERFSAEFPKEGPSILRIQQVVRGDSAAYFCASSSGNSPLHFGNGTRLTVT.

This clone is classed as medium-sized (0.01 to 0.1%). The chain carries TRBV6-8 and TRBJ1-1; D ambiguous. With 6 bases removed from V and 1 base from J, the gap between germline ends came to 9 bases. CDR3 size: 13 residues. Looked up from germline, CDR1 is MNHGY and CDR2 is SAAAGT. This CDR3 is CASSSRSNTEAFF. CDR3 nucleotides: TGTGCCAGCAGCAGCCGGTCGAACACTGAAGCTTTCTTT.

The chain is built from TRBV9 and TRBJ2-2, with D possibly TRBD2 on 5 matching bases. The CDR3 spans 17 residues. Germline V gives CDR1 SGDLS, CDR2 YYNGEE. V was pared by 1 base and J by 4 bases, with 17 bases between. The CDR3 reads CASSVSRGRDFTGELFF. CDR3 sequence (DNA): TGTGCCAGCAGCGTAAGTCGTGGGAGAGACTTCACCGGGGAGCTGTTTTTT.

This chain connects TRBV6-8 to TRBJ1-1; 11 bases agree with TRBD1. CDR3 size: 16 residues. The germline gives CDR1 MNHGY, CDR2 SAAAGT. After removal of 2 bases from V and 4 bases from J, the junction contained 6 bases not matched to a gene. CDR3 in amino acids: CASSYRRGTGGTEAFF. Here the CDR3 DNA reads TGTGCCAGCAGTTACCGACGCGGGACAGGGGGCACTGAAGCTTTCTTT.

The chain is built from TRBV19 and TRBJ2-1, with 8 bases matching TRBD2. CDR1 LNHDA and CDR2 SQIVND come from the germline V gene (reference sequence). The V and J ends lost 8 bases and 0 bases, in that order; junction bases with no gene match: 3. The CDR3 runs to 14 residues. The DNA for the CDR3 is TGTGCCAGTCGCGGGGGGAGCTCCTACAATGAGCAGTTCTTC. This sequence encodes CASRGGSSYNEQFF.

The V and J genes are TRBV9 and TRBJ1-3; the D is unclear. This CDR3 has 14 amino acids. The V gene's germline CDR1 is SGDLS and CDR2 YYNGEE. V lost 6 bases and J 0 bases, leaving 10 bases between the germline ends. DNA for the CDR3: TGTGCCAGCACCCAGACGGGCTCTGGAAACACCATATATTTT. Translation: CASTQTGSGNTIYF.

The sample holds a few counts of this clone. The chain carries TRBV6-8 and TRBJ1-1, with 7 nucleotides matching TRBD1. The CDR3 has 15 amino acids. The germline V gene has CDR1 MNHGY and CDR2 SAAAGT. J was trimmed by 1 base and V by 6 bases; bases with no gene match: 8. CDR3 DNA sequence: TGTGCCAGCAGGATACGGGGACAGCCGAACACTGAAGCTTTCTTT. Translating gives CASRIRGQPNTEAFF.

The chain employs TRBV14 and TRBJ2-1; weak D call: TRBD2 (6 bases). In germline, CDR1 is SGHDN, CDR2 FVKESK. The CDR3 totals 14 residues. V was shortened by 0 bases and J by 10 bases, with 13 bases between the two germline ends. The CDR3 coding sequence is TGTGCCAGCAGCCAAGATTGGAGTAGCGGAGAGCAGTTCTTC. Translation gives CASSQDWSSGEQFF.

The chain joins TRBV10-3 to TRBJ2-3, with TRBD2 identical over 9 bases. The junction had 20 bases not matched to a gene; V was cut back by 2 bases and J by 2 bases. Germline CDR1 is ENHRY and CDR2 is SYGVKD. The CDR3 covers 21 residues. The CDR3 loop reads CAISEPVTGGGAEALTDTQYF. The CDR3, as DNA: TGTGCCATCAGTGAGCCGGTGACGGGCGGGGGGGCCGAGGCTCTCACAGATACGCAGTATTTT.

The CDR3 is CATSGRESIGELFF. DNA of the CDR3: TGTGCCACGTCCGGGCGGGAGTCGATCGGGGAGCTGTTTTTT. The rearrangement joins TRBV19 to TRBJ2-2; 7 positions match TRBD2. Unmatched junction bases numbered 12, after V lost 10 bases and J lost 7 bases. The germline V gene encodes CDR1 LNHDA and CDR2 SQIVND (reference sequence). This CDR3 contains 14 residues.

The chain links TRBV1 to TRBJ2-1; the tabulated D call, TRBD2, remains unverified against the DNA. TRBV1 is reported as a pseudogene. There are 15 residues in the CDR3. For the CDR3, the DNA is TGCGCCAGCAGCAAACTAGCGGGAGTTTTCAATGAGCAGTTCTTC. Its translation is CASSKLAGVFNEQFF.

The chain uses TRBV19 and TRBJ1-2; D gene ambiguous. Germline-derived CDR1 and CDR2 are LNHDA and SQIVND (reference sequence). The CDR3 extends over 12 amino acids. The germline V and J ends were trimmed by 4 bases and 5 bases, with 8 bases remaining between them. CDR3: CASSTDGYGYTF. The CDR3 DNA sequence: TGTGCCAGTAGTACGGACGGTTATGGCTACACCTTC.

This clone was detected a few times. The CDR3 protein is CASSHTGNSGNTIYF. As DNA, the CDR3 is TGTGCCAGCAGCCATACAGGGAACTCTGGAAACACCATATATTTT. The chain has TRBV11-3 and TRBJ1-3, with TRBD1 as a possible D gene (6 bases). V was shortened by 5 bases and J by 0 bases, with 11 bases between the two germline ends. The CDR3 sequence is 15 residues long. Germline V CDR1 and CDR2: SGHNT, YENEEA.

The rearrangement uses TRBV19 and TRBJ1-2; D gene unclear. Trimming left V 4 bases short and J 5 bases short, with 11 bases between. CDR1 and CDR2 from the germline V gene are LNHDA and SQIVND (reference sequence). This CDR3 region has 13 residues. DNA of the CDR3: TGTGCCAGTAGTAATGCGGAGATTTATGGCTACACCTTC. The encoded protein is CASSNAEIYGYTF.

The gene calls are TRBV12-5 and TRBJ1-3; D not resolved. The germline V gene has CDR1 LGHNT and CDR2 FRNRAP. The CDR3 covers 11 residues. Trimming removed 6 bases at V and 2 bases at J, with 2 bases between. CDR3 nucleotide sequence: TGTGCTAGTGGGGCTGGAAACACCATATATTTT. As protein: CASGAGNTIYF. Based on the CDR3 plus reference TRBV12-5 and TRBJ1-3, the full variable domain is DARVTQTPRHKVTEMGQEVTMRCQPILGHNTVFWYRQTMMQGLELLAYFRNRAPLDDSGMPKDRFSAEMPDATLATLKIQPSEPRDSAVYFCASGAGNTIYFGEGSWLTVV.

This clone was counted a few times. DNA of the CDR3: TGCGCCAGCAGTGCTGACATCTCCTACGAGCAGTACTTC. It encodes CASSADISYEQYF. The V and J genes are TRBV10-2 and TRBJ2-7; D call uncertain. The CDR3 sequence is 13 residues long. Trimming removed 4 bases at V and 0 bases at J, with 7 bases between. Germline CDR1 reads WSHSY; CDR2 reads SAAADI.

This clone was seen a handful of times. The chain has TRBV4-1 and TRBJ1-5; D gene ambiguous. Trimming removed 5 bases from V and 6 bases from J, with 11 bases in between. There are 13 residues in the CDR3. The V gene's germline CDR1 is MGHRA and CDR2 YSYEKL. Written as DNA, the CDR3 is TGCGCCAGCAGCATGGCAGAGACTCAGCCCCAGCATTTT. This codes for CASSMAETQPQHF.

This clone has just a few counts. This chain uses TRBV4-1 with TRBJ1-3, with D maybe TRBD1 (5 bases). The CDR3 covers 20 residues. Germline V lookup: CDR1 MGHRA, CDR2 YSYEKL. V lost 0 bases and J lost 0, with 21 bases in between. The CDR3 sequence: CASSQDFVTGIGASGNTIYF. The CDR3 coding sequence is TGCGCCAGCAGCCAAGATTTTGTGACGGGAATTGGGGCCTCTGGAAACACCATATATTTT.

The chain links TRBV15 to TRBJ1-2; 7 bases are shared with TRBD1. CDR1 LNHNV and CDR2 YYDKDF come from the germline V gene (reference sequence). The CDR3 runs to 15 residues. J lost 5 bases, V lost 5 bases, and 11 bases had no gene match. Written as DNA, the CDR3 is TGTGCCACCAGCCCAAGGGGGCAGTATTCATATGGCTACACCTTC. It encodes CATSPRGQYSYGYTF.

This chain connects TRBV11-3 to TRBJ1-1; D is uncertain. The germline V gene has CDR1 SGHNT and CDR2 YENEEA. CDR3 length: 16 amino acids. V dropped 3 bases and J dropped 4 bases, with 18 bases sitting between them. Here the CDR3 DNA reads TGTGCCAGCAGCTTGGTCCTTTCGGGGATGGGCACTGAAGCTTTCTTT. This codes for CASSLVLSGMGTEAFF.

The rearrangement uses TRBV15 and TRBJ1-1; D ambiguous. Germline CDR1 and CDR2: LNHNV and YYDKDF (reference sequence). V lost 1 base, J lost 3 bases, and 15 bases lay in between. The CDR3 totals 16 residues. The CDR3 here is CATSRGVGQVYTEAFF. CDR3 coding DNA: TGTGCCACCAGCAGAGGGGTTGGGCAGGTGTACACTGAAGCTTTCTTT.

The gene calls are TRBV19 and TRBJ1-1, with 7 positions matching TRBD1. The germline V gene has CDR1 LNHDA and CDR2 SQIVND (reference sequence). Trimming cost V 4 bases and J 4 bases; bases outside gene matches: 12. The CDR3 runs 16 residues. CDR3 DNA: TGTGCCAGTAGTAACTACAGGGGAAGCCTTAGCACTGAAGCTTTCTTT. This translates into CASSNYRGSLSTEAFF.